Detailed here is one T cell receptor (beta chain). The CDR3 has 14 amino acids. The germline CDR1 and CDR2 sequences are SNHLY and FYNNEI. With 7 bases clipped from V and 4 bases from J, the junction kept 6 bases outside the gene matches. This entry is derived from a study of cytomegalovirus exposure and HLA in healthy donors. The PCR employed 60 Vbeta primers together with 13 Jbeta primers. This table comes from immunoSEQ multiplex PCR, and its TCRdb copy is limited to in-frame clones, with some not included. There are about 82,000 clones in the sample; about 74% occur only once, and under 7.5% lies in the top ten.

Specimen: PBMCs. The receptor was isolated from a woman aged 45-65 years in good health and CMV-seropositive. This sequence joins TRBV2 and TRBJ1-4, with 7 nucleotides matching TRBD1. CDR3 protein: CASTTGTVNEKLFF. CDR3 DNA: TGTGCCAGCACCACCGGGACAGTTAATGAAAAACTGTTTTTT.